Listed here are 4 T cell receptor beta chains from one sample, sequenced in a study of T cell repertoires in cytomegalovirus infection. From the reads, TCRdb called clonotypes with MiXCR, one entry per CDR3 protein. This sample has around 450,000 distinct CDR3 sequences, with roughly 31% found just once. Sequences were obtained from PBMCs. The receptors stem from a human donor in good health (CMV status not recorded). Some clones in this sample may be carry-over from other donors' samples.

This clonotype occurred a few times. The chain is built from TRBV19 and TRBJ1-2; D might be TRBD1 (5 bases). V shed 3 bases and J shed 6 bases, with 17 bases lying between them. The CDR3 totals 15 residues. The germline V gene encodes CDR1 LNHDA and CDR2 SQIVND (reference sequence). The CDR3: CASSIPPAGADGYTF. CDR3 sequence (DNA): TGTGCCAGTAGTATTCCCCCTGCCGGGGCGGATGGCTACACCTTC.

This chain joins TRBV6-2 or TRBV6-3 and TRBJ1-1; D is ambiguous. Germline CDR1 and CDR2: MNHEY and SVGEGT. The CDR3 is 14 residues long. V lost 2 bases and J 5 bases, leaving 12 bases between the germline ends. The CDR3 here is CASSYQLGGTEAFF. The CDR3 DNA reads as TGTGCCAGCAGTTACCAACTAGGAGGTACTGAAGCTTTCTTT.

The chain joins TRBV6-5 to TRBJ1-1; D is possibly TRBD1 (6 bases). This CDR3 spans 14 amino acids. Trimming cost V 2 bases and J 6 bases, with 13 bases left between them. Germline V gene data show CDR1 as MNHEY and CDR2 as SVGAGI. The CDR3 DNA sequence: TGTGCCAGCAGTTACGAGGGGGGGAAGGCTGAAGCTTTCTTT. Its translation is CASSYEGGKAEAFF.

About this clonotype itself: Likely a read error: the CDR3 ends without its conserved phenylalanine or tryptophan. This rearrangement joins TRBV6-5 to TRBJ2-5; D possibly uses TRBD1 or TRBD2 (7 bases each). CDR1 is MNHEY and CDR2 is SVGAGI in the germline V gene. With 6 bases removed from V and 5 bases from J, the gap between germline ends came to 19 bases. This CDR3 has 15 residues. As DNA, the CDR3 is TGTGCCAGCAGCCCCGGGACAGCGGGACGGGAGACCCAGTACTTA. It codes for CASSPGTAGRETQYL.